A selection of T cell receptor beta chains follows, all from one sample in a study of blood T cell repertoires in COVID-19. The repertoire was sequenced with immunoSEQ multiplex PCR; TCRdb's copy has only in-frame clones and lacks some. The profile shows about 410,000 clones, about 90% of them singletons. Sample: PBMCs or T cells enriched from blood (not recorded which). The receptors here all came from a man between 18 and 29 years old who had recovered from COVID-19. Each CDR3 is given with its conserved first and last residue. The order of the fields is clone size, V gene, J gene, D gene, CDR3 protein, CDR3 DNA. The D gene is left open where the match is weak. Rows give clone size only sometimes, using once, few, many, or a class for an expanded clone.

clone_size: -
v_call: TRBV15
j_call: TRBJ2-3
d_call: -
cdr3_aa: CATSRVAGVTQDTQYF
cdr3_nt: TGTGCCACCAGCAGAGTTGCGGGCGTAACTCAGGATACGCAGTATTTT

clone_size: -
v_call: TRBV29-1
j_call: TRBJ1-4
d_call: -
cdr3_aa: CSPPHGNEKLFF
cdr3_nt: TGCAGCCCCCCACACGGGAATGAAAAACTGTTTTTT

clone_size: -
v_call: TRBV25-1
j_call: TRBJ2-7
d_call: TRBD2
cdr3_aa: CASGRGNEQYF
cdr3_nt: TGTGCCAGCGGGCGGGGGAACGAGCAGTACTTC

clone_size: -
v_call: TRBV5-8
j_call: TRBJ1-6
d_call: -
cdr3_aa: CASTVRAEANSPLHF
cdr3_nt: TGTGCCAGCACCGTGAGGGCGGAAGCTAATTCACCCCTCCACTTT

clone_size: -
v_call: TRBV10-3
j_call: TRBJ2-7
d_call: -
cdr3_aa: CAISDQNYEQYF
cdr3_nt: TGTGCCATCAGTGATCAGAACTACGAGCAGTACTTC

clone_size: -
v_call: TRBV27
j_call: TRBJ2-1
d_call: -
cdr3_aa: CASMKGAYNEQFF
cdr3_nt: TGTGCCAGCATGAAGGGGGCCTACAATGAGCAGTTCTTC

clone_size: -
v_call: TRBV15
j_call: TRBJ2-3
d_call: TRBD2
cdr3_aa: CATSAGGPSTDTQYF
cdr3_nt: TGTGCCACCAGTGCGGGGGGGCCGAGCACAGATACGCAGTATTTT

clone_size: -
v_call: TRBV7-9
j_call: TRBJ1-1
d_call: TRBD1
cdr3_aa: CASSRGTGAVNTEAFF
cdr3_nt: TGTGCCAGCAGCCGCGGGACAGGGGCAGTGAACACTGAAGCTTTCTTT

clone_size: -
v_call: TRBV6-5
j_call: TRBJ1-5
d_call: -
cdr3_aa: CASIVKRRGSQPQHF
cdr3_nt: TGTGCCAGCATCGTCAAAAGGCGGGGAAGTCAGCCCCAGCATTTT

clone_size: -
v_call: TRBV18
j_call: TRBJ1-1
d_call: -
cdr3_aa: CASSPPGLEGTEAFF
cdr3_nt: TGTGCCAGCTCACCACCGGGGCTGGAGGGCACTGAAGCTTTCTTT

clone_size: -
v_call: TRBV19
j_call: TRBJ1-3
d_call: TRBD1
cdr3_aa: CASCHTGGSGNTIYF
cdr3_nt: TGTGCCAGCTGCCACACAGGGGGATCAGGAAACACCATATATTTT

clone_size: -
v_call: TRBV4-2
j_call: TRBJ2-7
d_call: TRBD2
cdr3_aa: CASSQEPAGDAYEQYF
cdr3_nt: TGTGCCAGCAGCCAAGAACCAGCGGGGGACGCCTACGAGCAGTACTTC

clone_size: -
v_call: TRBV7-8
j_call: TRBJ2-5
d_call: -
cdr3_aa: CASSLGVVQAQYF
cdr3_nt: TGTGCCAGCAGCTTAGGGGTCGTACAGGCCCAGTACTTC

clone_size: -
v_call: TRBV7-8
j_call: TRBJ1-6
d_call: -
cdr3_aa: CASSDWRAHNSPLHF
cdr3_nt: TGTGCCAGCAGCGATTGGAGGGCCCATAATTCACCCCTCCACTTT

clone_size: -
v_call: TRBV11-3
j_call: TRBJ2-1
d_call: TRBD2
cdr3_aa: CASSLDLAGVLDEQFF
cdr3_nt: TGTGCCAGCAGCTTAGATCTAGCGGGAGTCCTCGATGAGCAGTTCTTC

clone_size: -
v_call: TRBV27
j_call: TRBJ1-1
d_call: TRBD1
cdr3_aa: CASSSDRGRRTEAFF
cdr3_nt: TGTGCCAGCAGTTCCGACAGGGGGAGACGCACTGAAGCTTTCTTT

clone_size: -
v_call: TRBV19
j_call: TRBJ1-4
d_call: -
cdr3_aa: CASTDGGAPEKLFF
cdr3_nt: TGTGCCAGTACCGACGGGGGGGCGCCTGAAAAACTGTTTTTT

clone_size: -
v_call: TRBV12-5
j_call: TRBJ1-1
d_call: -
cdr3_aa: CASGREFTEAFF
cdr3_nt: TGTGCTAGTGGTAGGGAGTTCACTGAAGCTTTCTTT

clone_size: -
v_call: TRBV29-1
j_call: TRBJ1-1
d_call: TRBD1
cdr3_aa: CSFQGDGWAFF
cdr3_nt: TGCAGCTTTCAGGGGGACGGTTGGGCTTTCTTT

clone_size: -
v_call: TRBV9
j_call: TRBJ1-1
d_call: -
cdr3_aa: CASSVEGRSTEAFF
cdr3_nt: TGTGCCAGCAGCGTAGAGGGGCGCAGCACTGAAGCTTTCTTT

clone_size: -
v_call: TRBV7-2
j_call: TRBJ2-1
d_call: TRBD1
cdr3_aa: CASSSKTGASYNEQFF
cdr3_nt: TGTGCCAGCAGCTCAAAAACAGGGGCCTCGTACAATGAGCAGTTCTTC

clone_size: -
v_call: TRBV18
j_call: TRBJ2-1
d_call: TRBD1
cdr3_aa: CASSRTGPKYNEQFF
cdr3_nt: TGTGCCAGCTCCCGGACAGGGCCGAAATACAATGAGCAGTTCTTC

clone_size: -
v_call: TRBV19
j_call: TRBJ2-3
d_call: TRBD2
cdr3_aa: CASSIWRTSDTDTQYF
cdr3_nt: TGTGCCAGTAGTATATGGAGGACTAGCGATACAGATACGCAGTATTTT

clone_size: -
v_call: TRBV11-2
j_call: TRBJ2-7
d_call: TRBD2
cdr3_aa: CASSLGLAGASEQYF
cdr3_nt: TGTGCCAGCAGCTTAGGGCTAGCGGGAGCGAGCGAGCAGTACTTC

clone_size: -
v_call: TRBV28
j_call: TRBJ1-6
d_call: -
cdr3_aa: CASSSDSPLHF
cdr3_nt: TGTGCCAGCAGTTCGGATTCACCCCTCCACTTT

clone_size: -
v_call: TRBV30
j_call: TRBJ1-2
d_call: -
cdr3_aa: CAWTWGGGYTF
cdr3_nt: TGTGCCTGGACATGGGGGGGCGGCTACACCTTC

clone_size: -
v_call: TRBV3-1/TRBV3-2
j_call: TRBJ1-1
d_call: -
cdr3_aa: CASSLKGTEAFF
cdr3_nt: TGTGCCAGCAGCCTTAAGGGGACTGAAGCTTTCTTT

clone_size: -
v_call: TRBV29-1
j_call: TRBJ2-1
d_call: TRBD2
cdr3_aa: CSALTPGLADNEQFF
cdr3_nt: TGCAGCGCACTCACACCGGGACTAGCCGACAATGAGCAGTTCTTC

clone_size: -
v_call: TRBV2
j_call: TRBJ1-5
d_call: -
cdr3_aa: CASWAGSNQPQHF
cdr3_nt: TGTGCCAGCTGGGCGGGTAGCAATCAGCCCCAGCATTTT

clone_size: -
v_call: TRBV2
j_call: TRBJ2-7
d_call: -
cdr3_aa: CASRQGSAYEQYF
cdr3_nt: TGTGCCAGCAGGCAGGGATCAGCCTACGAGCAGTACTTC

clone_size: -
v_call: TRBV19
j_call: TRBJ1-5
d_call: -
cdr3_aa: CASRLGDRSNQPQHF
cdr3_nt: TGTGCCAGTAGGTTAGGGGATCGGAGCAATCAGCCCCAGCATTTT

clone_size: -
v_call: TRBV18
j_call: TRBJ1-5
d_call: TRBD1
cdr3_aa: CASSPGTGARNQPQHF
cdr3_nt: TGTGCCAGCTCACCAGGAACAGGGGCTCGCAATCAGCCCCAGCATTTT

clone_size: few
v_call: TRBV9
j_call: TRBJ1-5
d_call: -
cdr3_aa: CASSVTGLSNQPQHF
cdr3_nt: TGTGCCAGCAGCGTAACAGGGCTGAGCAATCAGCCCCAGCATTTT

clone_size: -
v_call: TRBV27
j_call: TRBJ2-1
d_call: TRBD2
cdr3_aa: CASSSGASGGTSSYNEQFF
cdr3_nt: TGTGCCAGCAGCTCTGGGGCTAGCGGGGGCACAAGCTCCTACAATGAGCAGTTCTTC

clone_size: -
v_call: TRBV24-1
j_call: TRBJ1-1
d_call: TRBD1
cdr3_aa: CATSDLRSDREEVAEAFF
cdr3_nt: TGTGCCACCAGCGACCTCAGGTCGGACAGGGAGGAGGTCGCTGAAGCTTTCTTT

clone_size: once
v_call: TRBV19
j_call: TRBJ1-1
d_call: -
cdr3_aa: CASVGGPNTEAFF
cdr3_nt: TGTGCCAGTGTGGGGGGTCCGAACACTGAAGCTTTCTTT

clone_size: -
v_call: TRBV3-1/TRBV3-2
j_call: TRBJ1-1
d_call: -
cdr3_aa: CASSQSSGNTEAFF
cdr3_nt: TGTGCCAGCAGCCAAAGCTCGGGGAACACTGAAGCTTTCTTT

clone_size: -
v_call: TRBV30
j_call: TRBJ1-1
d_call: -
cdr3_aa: CAWRRLYTEAFF
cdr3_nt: TGTGCCTGGAGACGGTTGTACACTGAAGCTTTCTTT

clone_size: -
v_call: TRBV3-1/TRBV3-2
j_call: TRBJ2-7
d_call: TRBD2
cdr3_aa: CASSLGLAGAYEQYF
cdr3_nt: TGTGCCAGCAGCCTGGGACTAGCGGGAGCCTACGAGCAGTACTTC

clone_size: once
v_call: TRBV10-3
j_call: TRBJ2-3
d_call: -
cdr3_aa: CAISPKGEDTQYF
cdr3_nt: TGTGCCATCAGCCCTAAAGGAGAGGATACGCAGTATTTT

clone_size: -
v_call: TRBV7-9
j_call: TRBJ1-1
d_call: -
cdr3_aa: CASSLVRGGGDTEAFF
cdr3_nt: TGTGCCAGCAGCTTAGTACGCGGGGGTGGGGACACTGAAGCTTTCTTT

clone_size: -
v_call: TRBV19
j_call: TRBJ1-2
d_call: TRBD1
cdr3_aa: CASSILGQGQNYGYTF
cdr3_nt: TGTGCCAGTAGTATTTTGGGACAGGGTCAGAACTATGGCTACACCTTC

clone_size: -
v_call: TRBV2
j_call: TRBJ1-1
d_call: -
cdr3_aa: CASTGQSNTEAFF
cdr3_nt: TGTGCCAGCACTGGACAGTCAAACACTGAAGCTTTCTTT

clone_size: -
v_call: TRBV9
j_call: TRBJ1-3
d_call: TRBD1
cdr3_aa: CASSPQGASGNTIYF
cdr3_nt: TGTGCCAGCAGCCCGCAGGGGGCATCTGGAAACACCATATATTTT

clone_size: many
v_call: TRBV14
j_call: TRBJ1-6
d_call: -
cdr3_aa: CASSQEWAHSPLHF
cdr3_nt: TGTGCCAGCAGCCAAGAATGGGCTCACTCACCCCTCCACTTT

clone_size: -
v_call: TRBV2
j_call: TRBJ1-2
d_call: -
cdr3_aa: CASSELGAVEGYTF
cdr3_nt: TGTGCCAGCAGTGAACTGGGGGCGGTGGAGGGCTACACCTTC

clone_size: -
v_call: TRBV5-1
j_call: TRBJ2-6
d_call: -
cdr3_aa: CASSLAGRRSGANVLTF
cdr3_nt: TGCGCCAGCAGCTTGGCCGGCAGGCGCTCTGGGGCCAACGTCCTGACTTTC

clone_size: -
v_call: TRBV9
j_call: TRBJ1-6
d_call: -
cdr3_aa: CASSVGGSYNSPLHF
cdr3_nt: TGTGCCAGCAGCGTAGGTGGCAGCTATAATTCACCCCTCCACTTT

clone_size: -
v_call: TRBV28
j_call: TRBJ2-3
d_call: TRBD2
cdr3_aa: CASRTAGVDTQYF
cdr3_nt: TGTGCCAGCAGAACCGCGGGAGTAGATACGCAGTATTTT

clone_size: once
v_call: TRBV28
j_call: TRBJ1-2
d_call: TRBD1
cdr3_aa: CASSLSDRVYGYTF
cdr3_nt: TGTGCCAGCAGTTTATCCGACAGGGTCTATGGCTACACCTTC